This T cell receptor beta chain was sequenced during a study of T cell changes during pregnancy in multiple sclerosis. Clones were read by immunoSEQ multiplex PCR, and TCRdb kept only the in-frame ones, dropping some. Of fewer than 50,000 clones listed, 90% to 95% are singletons. Trimming left V 2 bases short and J 6 bases short, with 13 bases between. This CDR3 is 14 amino acids long. Looked up from germline, CDR1 is MNHEY and CDR2 is SVGAGI. The TCR originated in a female donor with multiple sclerosis, enrolled in a pregnancy study. The rearrangement uses TRBV6-5 and TRBJ1-2; D is ambiguous. The source was CD8+ T cells from peripheral blood mononuclear cells, collected in the first trimester of pregnancy. CDR3 loop: CASSYANPGDGYTF. CDR3 DNA sequence: TGTGCCAGCAGTTACGCGAATCCCGGAGATGGCTACACCTTC.